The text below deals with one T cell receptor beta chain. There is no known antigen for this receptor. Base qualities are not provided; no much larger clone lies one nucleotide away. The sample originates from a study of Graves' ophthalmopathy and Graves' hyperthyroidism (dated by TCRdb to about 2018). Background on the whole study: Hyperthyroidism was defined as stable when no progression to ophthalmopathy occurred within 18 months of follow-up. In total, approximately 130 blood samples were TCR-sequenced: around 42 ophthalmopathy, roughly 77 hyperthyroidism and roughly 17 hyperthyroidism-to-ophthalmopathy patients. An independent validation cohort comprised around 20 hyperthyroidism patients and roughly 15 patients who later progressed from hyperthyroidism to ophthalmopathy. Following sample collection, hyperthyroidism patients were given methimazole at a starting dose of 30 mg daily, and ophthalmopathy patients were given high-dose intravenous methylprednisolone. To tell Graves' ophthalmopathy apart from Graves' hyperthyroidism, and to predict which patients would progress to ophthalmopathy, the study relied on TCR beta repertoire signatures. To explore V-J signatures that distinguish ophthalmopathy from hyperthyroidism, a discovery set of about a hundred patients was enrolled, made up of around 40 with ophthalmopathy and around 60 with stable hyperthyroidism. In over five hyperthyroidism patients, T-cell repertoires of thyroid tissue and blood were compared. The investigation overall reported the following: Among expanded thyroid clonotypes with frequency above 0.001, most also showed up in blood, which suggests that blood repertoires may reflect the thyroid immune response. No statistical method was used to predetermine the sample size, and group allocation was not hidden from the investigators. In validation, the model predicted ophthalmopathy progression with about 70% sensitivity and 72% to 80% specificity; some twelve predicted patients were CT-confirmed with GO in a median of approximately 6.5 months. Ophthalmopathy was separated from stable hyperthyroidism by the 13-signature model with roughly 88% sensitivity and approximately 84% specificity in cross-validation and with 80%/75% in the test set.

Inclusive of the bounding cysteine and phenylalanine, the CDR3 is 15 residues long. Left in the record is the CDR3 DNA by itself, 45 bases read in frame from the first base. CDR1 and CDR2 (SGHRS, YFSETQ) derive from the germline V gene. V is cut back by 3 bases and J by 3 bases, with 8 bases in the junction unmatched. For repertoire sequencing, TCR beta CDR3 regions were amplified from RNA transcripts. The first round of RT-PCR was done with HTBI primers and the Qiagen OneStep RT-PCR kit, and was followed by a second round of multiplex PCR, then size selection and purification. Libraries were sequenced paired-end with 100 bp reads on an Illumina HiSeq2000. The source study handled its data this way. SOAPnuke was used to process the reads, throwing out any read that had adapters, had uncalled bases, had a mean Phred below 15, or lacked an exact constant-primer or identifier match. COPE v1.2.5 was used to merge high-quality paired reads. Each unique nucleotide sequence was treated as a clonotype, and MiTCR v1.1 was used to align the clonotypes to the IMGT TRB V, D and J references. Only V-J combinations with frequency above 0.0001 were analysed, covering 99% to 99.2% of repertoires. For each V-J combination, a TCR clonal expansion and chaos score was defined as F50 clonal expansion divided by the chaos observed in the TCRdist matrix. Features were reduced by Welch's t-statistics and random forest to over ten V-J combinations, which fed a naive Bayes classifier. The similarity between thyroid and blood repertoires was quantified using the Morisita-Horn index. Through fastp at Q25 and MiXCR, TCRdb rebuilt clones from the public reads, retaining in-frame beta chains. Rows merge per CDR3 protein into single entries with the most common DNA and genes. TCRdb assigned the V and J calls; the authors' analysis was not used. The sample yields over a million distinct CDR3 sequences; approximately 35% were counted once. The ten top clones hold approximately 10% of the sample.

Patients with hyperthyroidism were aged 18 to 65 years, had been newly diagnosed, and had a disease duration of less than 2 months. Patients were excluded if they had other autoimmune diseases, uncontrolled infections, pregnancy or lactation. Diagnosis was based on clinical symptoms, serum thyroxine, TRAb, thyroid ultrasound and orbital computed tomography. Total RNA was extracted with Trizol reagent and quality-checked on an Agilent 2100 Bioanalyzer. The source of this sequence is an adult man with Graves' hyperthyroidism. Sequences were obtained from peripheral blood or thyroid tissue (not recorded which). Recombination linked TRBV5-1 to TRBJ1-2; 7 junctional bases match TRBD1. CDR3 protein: CASSSLSGQDYGYTF. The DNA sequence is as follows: TGCGCCAGCAGCTCACTGTCAGGACAGGACTATGGCTACACCTTC. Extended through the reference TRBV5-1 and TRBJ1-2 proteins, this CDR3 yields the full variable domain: KAGVTQTPRYLIKTRGQQVTLSCSPISGHRSVSWYQQTPGQGLQFLFEYFSETQRNKGNFPGRFSGRQFSNSRSEMNVSTLELGDSALYLCASSSLSGQDYGYTFGSGTRLTVV.